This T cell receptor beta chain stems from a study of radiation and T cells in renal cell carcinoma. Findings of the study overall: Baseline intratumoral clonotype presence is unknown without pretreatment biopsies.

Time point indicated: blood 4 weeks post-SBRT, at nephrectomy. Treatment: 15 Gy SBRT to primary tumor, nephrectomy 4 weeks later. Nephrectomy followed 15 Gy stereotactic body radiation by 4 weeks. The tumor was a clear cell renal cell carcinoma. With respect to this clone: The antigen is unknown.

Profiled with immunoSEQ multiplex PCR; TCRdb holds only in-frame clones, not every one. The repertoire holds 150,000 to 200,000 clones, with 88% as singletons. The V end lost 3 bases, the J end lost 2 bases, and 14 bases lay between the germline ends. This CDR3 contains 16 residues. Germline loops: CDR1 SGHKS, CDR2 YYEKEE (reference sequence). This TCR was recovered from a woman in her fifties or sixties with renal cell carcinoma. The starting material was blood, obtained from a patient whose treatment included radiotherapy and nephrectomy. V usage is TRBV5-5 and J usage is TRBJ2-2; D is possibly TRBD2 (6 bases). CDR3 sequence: CASSWAAGTNTGELFF. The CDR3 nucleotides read TGTGCCAGCAGCTGGGCCGCAGGGACTAACACCGGGGAGCTGTTTTTT.